This T cell receptor beta chain was documented in a study of T-cell reconstitution after alpha-beta-depleted transplantation in children. This clonotype has only a few counts. It was with unique molecular identifiers that the TCRbeta library was prepared. TCRdb reanalysed the PCR reads using MiXCR and keeps one entry per CDR3 protein. The sample contains some 530,000 distinct CDR3 sequences, around 12% of which appear only once. This CDR3 spans 18 amino acids. Germline V gene data show CDR1 as ENHRY and CDR2 as SYGVKD. Trimming at V came to 1 base and at J to 2 bases, leaving 14 bases not matched to a gene.

Sample: PBMCs from the stem cell graft donor, taken from the stem cell graft. The rearrangement uses TRBV10-3 and TRBJ2-7, with 7 positions matching TRBD1. This receptor was taken from a human donor who donated a stem cell graft to a child with combined immunodeficiency. The CDR3: CAISEFPGQPTSTYEQYF. DNA of the CDR3: TGTGCCATCAGTGAGTTTCCGGGACAGCCGACGTCTACCTACGAGCAGTACTTC.